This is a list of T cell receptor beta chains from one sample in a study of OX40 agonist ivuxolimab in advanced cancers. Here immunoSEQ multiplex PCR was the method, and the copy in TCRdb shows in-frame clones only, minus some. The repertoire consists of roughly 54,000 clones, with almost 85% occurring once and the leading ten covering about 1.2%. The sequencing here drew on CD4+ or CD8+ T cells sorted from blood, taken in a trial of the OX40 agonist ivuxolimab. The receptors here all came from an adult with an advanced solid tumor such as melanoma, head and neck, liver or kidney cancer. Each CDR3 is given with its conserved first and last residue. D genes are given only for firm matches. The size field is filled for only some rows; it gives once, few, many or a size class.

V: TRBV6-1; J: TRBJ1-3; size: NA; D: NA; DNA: TGTGCCAGCAGAGCCGCTGGGGAGACTGGAAACACCATATATTTT; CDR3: CASRAAGETGNTIYF
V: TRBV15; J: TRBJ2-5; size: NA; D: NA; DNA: TGTGCCACCAGCAGAATCCCCGAGACCCAGTACTTC; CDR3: CATSRIPETQYF
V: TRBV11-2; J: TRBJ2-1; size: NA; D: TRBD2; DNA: TGTGCCAGCAGCATTGGGACTAGCGGGAGTCACGAGCAGTTCTTC; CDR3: CASSIGTSGSHEQFF
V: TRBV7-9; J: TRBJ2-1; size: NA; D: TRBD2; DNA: TGTGCCAGCAGCCCGGGACTAGCGGGAATGAGCTCCTACAATGAGCAGTTCTTC; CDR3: CASSPGLAGMSSYNEQFF
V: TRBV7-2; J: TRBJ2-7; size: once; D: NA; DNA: TGTGCCAGCAGTGACAGTCCTCCATCCTACGAGCAGTACTTC; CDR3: CASSDSPPSYEQYF
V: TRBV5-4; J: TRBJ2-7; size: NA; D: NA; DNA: TGTGCCAGCAGCTTGGATTACGAGCAGTACTTC; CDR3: CASSLDYEQYF
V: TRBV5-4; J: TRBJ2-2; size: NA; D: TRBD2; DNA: TGTGCCAGCAGCTTGGGACTAGCGGGAGCGAACACCGGGGAGCTGTTTTTT; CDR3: CASSLGLAGANTGELFF
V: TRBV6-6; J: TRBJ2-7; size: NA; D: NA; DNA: TGTGCCAGCAGTCCTCCCGGGACTCGCCCTTACGAGCAGTACTTC; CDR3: CASSPPGTRPYEQYF
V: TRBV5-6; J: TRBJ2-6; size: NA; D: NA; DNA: TGTGCCAGCAGCTTAGGTTCTGGGGCCAACGTCCTGACTTTC; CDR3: CASSLGSGANVLTF
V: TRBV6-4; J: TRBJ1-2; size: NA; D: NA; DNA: TGTGCCAGCAGTGACTCCGTAGGGGATGGCTACACCTTC; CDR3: CASSDSVGDGYTF
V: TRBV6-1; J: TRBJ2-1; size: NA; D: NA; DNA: TGTGCCAGCAGTGAGGCCTTTTCTCGAGGCAATGAGCAGTTCTTC; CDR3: CASSEAFSRGNEQFF
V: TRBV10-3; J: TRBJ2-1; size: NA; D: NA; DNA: TGTGCCATCAAGGGGGGTGGGTATGATGAGCAGTTCTTC; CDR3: CAIKGGGYDEQFF
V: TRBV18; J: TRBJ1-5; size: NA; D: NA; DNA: TGTGCCAGCTCACCGGGGACGGAGGGTCCGGGACAGCCCCAGCATTTT; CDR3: CASSPGTEGPGQPQHF
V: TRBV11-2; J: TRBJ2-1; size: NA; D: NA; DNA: TGTGCCAGCAGCTTGGAGTACGTAAGGAATGAGCAGTTCTTC; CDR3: CASSLEYVRNEQFF
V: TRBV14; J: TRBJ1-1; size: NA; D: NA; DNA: TGTGCCAGCAGCCAAGCGAAGCCTATGAACACTGAAGCTTTCTTT; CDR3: CASSQAKPMNTEAFF
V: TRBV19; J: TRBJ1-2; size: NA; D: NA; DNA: TGTGCCAGTAGTGAGGTCAGGGCCGGCTACACCTTC; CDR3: CASSEVRAGYTF
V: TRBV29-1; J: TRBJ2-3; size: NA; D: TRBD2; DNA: TGCAGCGTTGAGTCGGGGAGGGCCACAGATACGCAGTATTTT; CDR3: CSVESGRATDTQYF
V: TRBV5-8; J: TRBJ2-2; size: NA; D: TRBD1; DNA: TGTGCCAGCAGCTTTTTAGGGGGCCGAGACACCGGGGAGCTGTTTTTT; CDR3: CASSFLGGRDTGELFF
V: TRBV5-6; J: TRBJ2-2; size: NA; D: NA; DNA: TGTGCCAGCATCCGAAAGGGGACCGGGGAGCTGTTTTTT; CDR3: CASIRKGTGELFF
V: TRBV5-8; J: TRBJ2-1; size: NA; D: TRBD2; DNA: TGTGCCAGCAGCTTGCGCGGGACTAGCGGCAATGAGCAGTTCTTC; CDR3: CASSLRGTSGNEQFF
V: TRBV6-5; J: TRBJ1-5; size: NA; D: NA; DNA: TGTGCCAGCAGTTATGGGATCCATACTAATCAGCCCCAGCATTTT; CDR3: CASSYGIHTNQPQHF
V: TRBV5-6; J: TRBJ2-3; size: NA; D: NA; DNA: TGTGCCAGCAGCGACACAGATACGCAGTATTTT; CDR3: CASSDTDTQYF
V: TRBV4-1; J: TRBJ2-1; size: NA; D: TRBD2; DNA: TGCGCCAGCAGCCCGCTAGCGGAGAAGGTGAATGAGCAGTTCTTC; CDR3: CASSPLAEKVNEQFF
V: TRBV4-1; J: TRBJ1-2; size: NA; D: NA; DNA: TGCGCCAGCAGCCAAGAATCCTCAGGAGAAGGTGGCTACACCTTC; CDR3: CASSQESSGEGGYTF
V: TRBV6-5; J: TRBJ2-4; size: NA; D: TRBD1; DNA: TGTGCCAGCAGTCGGGACAGTTTCGACATTCAGTACTTC; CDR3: CASSRDSFDIQYF
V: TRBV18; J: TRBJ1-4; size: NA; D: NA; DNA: TGTGCCAGCTCACCACCGTTCGGGAGTATTGAAAAACTGTTTTTT; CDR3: CASSPPFGSIEKLFF
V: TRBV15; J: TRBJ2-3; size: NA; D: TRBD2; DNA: TGTGCCACCAGCAGAGAGCAGGGAGGGAGACCTAGCACAGATACGCAGTATTTT; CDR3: CATSREQGGRPSTDTQYF
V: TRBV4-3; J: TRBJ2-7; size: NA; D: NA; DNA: TGCGCCAGCAGCCAAGCTTTCGACTACGAGCAGTACTTC; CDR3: CASSQAFDYEQYF
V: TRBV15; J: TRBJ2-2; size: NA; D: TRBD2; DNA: TGTGCCACCAGCGGACGACTAGCGGGAGCTGACGGGGAGCTGTTTTTT; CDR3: CATSGRLAGADGELFF
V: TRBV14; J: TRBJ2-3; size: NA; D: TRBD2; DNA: TGTGCCAGCAGCCAGATGTCCGGGACTAACACAGATACGCAGTATTTT; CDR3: CASSQMSGTNTDTQYF
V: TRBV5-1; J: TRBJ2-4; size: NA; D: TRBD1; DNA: TGCGCCAGCAGCCCAAGCCGGACAGGGATAGCCAAAAACATTCAGTACTTC; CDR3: CASSPSRTGIAKNIQYF
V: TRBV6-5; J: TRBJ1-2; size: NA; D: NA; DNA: TGTGCCAGCAGGGGCGTGCGGGGCTACACCTTC; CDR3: CASRGVRGYTF
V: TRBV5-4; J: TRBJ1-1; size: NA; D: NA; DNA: TGCGCCAGCAGCCACGGGGGGCACACTGAAGCTTTCTTT; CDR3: CASSHGGHTEAFF
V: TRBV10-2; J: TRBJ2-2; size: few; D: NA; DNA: TGCGCCAGCAGTGAAAGTCTGGGGTTCACCGGGGAGCTGTTTTTT; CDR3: CASSESLGFTGELFF